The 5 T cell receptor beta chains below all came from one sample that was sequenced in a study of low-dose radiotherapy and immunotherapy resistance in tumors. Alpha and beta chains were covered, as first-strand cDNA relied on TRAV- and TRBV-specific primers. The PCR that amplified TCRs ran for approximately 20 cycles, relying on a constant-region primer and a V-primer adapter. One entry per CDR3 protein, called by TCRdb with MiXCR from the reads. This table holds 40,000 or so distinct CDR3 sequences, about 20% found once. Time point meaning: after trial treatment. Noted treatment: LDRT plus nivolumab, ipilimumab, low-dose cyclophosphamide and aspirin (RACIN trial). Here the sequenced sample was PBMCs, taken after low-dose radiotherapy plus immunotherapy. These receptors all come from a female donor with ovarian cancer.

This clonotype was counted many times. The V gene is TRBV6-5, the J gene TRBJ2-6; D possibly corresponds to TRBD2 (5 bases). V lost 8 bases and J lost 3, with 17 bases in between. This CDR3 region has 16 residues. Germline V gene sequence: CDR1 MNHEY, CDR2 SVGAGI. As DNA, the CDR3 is TGTGCCAGCCGAGAGGGAGTGGGTTTTGGGGCCAACGTCCTGACTTTC. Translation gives CASREGVGFGANVLTF.

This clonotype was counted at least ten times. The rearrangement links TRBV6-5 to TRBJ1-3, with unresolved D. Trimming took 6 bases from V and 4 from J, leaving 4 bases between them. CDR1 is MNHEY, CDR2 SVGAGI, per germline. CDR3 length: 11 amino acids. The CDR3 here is CASSRGNTIYF. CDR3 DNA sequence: TGTGCCAGCAGCCGCGGAAACACCATATATTTT.

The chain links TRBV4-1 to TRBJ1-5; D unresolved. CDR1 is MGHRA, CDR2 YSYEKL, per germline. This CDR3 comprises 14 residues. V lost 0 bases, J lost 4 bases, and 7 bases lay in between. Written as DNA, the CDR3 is TGCGCCAGCAGCCAAGAATCCGGAAATCAGCCCCAGCATTTT. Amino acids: CASSQESGNQPQHF.

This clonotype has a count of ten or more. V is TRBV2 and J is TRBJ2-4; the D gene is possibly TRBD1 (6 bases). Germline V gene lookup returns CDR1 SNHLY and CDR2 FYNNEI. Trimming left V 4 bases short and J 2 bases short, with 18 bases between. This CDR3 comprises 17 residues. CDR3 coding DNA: TGTGCCAGCAGTGCACAGGGTTACCCCGCCTCCAAAAACATTCAGTACTTC. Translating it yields CASSAQGYPASKNIQYF.

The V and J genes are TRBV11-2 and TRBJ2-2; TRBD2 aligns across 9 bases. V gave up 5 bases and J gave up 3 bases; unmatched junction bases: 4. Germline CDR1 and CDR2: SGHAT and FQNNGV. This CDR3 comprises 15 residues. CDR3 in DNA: TGTGCCAGCAGCCATAGCGGGAGTTACACCGGGGAGCTGTTTTTT. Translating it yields CASSHSGSYTGELFF.